This T cell receptor (beta chain) was captured in a study of blood T cells in healthy people across ages. Study in general: Every two T cells gave about one barcoded beta molecule via template switching.

V lost 1 base and J 7 bases, leaving 17 bases between the germline ends. This CDR3 contains 15 residues. From germline, CDR1 is MNHNS and CDR2 SASEGT. Concerning this clonotype itself: Its specificity is not known.

Alongside a J-beta primer mix, a sample-barcoded 5' primer served in a second PCR lasting about 6 to 12 cycles. A template-switch adaptor containing 12 random nucleotides labeled each cDNA molecule. In TCRdb, the 5' RACE reads were re-called with MiXCR into one record per CDR3 protein. This table holds some 700,000 distinct CDR3 sequences, roughly 43% found once. Notes on the study in general: Age advanced and TCR beta diversity per million T cells fell, roughly linearly. A strong correlation was found between TCR beta diversity and the percentage of naive T cells.

Input material: blood. The chain is built from TRBV6-1 and TRBJ2-7, with a tentative D call TRBD2 (7 bases). This clonotype was obtained from a woman aged 60-70 years in good health. CDR3 amino acids: CASSEEGGSGDEQYF. The DNA of the CDR3 is TGTGCCAGCAGTGAAGAGGGGGGGTCAGGGGATGAGCAGTACTTC.